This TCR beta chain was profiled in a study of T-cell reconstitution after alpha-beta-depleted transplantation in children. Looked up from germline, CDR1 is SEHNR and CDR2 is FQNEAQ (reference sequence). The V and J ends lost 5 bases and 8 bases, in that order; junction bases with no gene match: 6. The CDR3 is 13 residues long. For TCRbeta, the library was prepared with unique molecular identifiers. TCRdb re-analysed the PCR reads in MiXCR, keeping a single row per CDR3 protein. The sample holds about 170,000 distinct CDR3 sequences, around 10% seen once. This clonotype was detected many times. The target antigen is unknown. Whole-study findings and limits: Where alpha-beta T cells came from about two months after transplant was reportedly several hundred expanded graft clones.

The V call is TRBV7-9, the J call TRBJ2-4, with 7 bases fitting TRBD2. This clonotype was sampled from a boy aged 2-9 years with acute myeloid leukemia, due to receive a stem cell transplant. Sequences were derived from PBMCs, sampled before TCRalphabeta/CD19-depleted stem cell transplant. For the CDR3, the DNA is TGTGCCAGCAGCGGGCCTAGCGGAGACATTCAGTACTTC. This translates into CASSGPSGDIQYF. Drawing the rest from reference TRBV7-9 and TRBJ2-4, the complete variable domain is DTGVSQNPRHKITKRGQNVTFRCDPISEHNRLYWYRQTLGQGPEFLTYFQNEAQLEKSRLLSDRFSAERPKGSFSTLEIQRTEQGDSAMYLCASSGPSGDIQYFGAGTRLSVL.